The clone carrying this TCR beta chain showed up many times. What it binds is unknown. The CDR3 extends 3 residues past the end of the read, so its final part is completed from the germline J gene. Germline values: CDR1 ENHRY, CDR2 SYGVKD. V was trimmed by 2 bases and J by 4 bases, leaving 20 bases between them. The CDR3 sequence is 17 residues long. These data are taken from a study of T cell clonality in common variable immunodeficiency. Study observations and caveats: What drives increased CVID clonality needs T cell subpopulation sequencing.

The table came from immunoSEQ multiplex PCR; TCRdb's copy has only in-frame clones and leaves some out. The sample contains 75,000 to 85,000 clones, none of them singletons. The chain links TRBV10-3 to TRBJ2-5; possibly TRBD2 for D (7 bases). The receptor was isolated from a person between 18 and 69 years old in good health. Sequenced input: peripheral blood mononuclear cells. CDR3 bases read: TGTGCCATCAGTGAGACCCCCTTAAGGGGGGGGAGAGAGACC. The encoded protein is CAISETPLRGGRET. The full CDR3 protein reads CAISETPLRGGRETQYF.